This T cell receptor (beta chain) appears in the sequencing data of a study of CD8 T cells in ankylosing spondylitis. Points from the study as a whole: One TCR beta motif, made up of several highly homologous variants, appeared characteristic of ankylosing spondylitis blood. Significantly higher representation of disease-linked clones was reported for matched ankylosing spondylitis synovial fluid.

This clonotype was seen a single time. Antigen unknown. Germline V gene sequence: CDR1 SGHRS, CDR2 YFSETQ. With 4 bases removed from V and 1 base from J, the gap between germline ends came to 11 bases. This CDR3 has 15 residues. TCRdb used MiXCR to reprocess the 5' RACE reads, holding one entry per CDR3 protein. The sample lists fewer than 40,000 distinct CDR3 sequences; 30% were seen once. Material for sequencing was synovial fluid, either unsorted or a sorted T cell fraction (not recorded which). The chain links TRBV5-1 to TRBJ2-2; D remains ambiguous. This receptor was obtained from a male donor with ankylosing spondylitis. In nucleotides, the CDR3 is TGCGCCAGCAGCAGAAGAGCACAGAACACCGGGGAGCTGTTTTTT. Its protein is CASSRRAQNTGELFF.